The 16 T cell receptor beta chains below all came from one sample that was sequenced in a study of T-cell memory formation after mild COVID-19. TCRdb re-derived calls from the 5' RACE reads in MiXCR, one entry per CDR3 protein. The sample includes about 560,000 distinct CDR3 sequences, approximately 21% of them seen just once. The sequenced sample consisted of PBMCs or a T cell subset sorted from them (not recorded which). Receptors originate from an adult woman who had mild COVID-19 (a few samples of this study predate the infection). Cell type and time point are not known.

This clonotype came up a few times. The chain employs TRBV6-1 and TRBJ2-7; D ambiguous. The CDR3 is 14 residues long. Germline lookup yields CDR1 MNHNS and CDR2 SASEGT. V dropped 4 bases and J dropped 2 bases, with 12 bases sitting between them. The DNA for the CDR3 is TGTGCCAGCAGTGCCGCAGGTTTGCCCTACGAGCAGTACTTC. As protein: CASSAAGLPYEQYF.

This clonotype occurred many times. The rearrangement joins TRBV20-1 to TRBJ2-5, with 12 nucleotides matching TRBD2. Germline V gene sequence: CDR1 DFQATT, CDR2 SNEGSKA (reference sequence). V lost 4 bases and J lost 3; bases outside the gene matches: 3. This CDR3 is 14 amino acids long. CDR3 DNA sequence: TGCAGTGCTATTCGGACTAGCGGGAAAGAGACCCAGTACTTC. Encoded protein: CSAIRTSGKETQYF.

The chain joins TRBV10-3 to TRBJ2-5; D is possibly TRBD2 (5 bases). The CDR3 extends over 13 amino acids. V was pared by 2 bases and J by 3 bases, with 7 bases between. CDR1 ENHRY and CDR2 SYGVKD come from the germline V gene. The CDR3 loop is CAISEREKETQYF. The CDR3 region has the DNA TGTGCCATCAGTGAGCGGGAAAAAGAGACCCAGTACTTC.

V gene TRBV6-2 or TRBV6-3 combines with J gene TRBJ2-7, with a weak D call TRBD2 (6 bases). Per the germline V gene, CDR1 is MNHEY and CDR2 is SVGEGT. V gave up 7 bases and J gave up 5 bases, with 18 bases separating them. This CDR3 contains 14 residues. The CDR3 here is CASNPVGSGDEQYF. The CDR3 region has the DNA TGTGCCAGCAACCCGGTGGGTAGCGGAGACGAGCAGTACTTC.

This clonotype was seen just once. The V gene is TRBV10-2, the J gene TRBJ2-3; 8 bases line up with TRBD2. The V segment lost 7 bases and the J segment 1 base; nucleotides outside the gene matches: 4. Germline CDR1 WSHSY, CDR2 SAAADI. This CDR3 comprises 14 residues. CDR3 loop: CASIPGGGTDTQYF. DNA for the CDR3: TGCGCCAGCATCCCGGGGGGGGGCACAGATACGCAGTATTTT.

This clonotype has just a few counts. This chain uses TRBV5-6 with TRBJ1-5; D is unclear. Germline V gives CDR1 SGHDT, CDR2 YYEEEE. The CDR3 totals 13 residues. V was pared by 0 bases and J by 5 bases, with 6 bases between. CDR3 amino acids: CASSLVGYQPQHF. The CDR3 DNA reads TGTGCCAGCAGCTTGGTGGGGTATCAGCCCCAGCATTTT.

This clonotype was detected a few times. This rearrangement joins TRBV7-9 to TRBJ1-6; 8 bases are a match to TRBD1. The CDR3 sequence is 14 residues long. With 5 bases clipped from V and 8 bases from J, the junction kept 5 bases outside the gene matches. Germline CDR1 SEHNR, CDR2 FQNEAQ (reference sequence). CDR3 residues: CASSGQGRDSPLHF. The DNA of the CDR3 is TGTGCCAGCAGCGGACAGGGTAGGGATTCACCCCTCCACTTT.

This clonotype has only a few counts. The rearrangement uses TRBV20-1 and TRBJ1-1; TRBD1 is a possible D gene (5 bases). V was trimmed by 6 bases and J by 1 base, leaving 15 bases between them. Germline V gives CDR1 DFQATT, CDR2 SNEGSKA (reference sequence). The CDR3 spans 14 residues. CDR3 sequence: CSAMPGGTNTEAFF. CDR3 coding DNA: TGCAGTGCCATGCCGGGGGGTACGAACACTGAAGCTTTCTTT.

This clonotype was seen repeatedly, ten times or more. This chain joins TRBV10-3 and TRBJ2-7, with 8 bases that match TRBD1. The CDR3 totals 15 residues. Losses at the gene ends were 5 bases for V and 2 bases for J; bases not matched to a gene: 8. Germline V gene data show CDR1 as ENHRY and CDR2 as SYGVKD. The CDR3 here is CAISPRTGRTYEQYF. The CDR3 DNA reads TGTGCCATCAGTCCACGGACAGGGAGAACCTACGAGCAGTACTTC.

The V call is TRBV7-9, the J call TRBJ2-7, with D possibly being TRBD2 (6 bases). This CDR3 region has 13 residues. The germline V and J ends were trimmed by 5 bases and 4 bases, with 12 bases remaining between them. Germline V CDR1 and CDR2: SEHNR, FQNEAQ (reference sequence). In nucleotides, the CDR3 is TGTGCCAGCAGCAGGGAGGTTGTATACGAGCAGTACTTC. Translating gives CASSREVVYEQYF. The full variable domain, with the rest looked up from reference TRBV7-9 and TRBJ2-7, is DTGVSQNPRHKITKRGQNVTFRCDPISEHNRLYWYRQTLGQGPEFLTYFQNEAQLEKSRLLSDRFSAERPKGSFSTLEIQRTEQGDSAMYLCASSREVVYEQYFGPGTRLTVT.

The gene calls are TRBV7-9 and TRBJ2-1, with 7 bases aligning to TRBD1. CDR3 length: 14 residues. The germline V gene has CDR1 SEHNR and CDR2 FQNEAQ (reference sequence). The J segment lost 4 bases and the V segment lost 5 bases, leaving 5 bases of the junction unmatched. The CDR3 protein is CASSARGQYNEQFF. CDR3 sequence (DNA): TGTGCCAGCAGCGCAAGGGGACAGTACAATGAGCAGTTCTTC.

A word on this clonotype: A much larger clone differs from this one at a single base, so this may be a read error. The rearrangement joins TRBV27 to TRBJ1-5, with D unclear. Germline CDR1 reads MNHEY; CDR2 reads SMNVEV (reference sequence). This CDR3 is built from 15 residues. Trimming took 2 bases from V and 2 from J, leaving 10 bases between them. The CDR3 sequence is CASSLVGSGNQPQHF. The CDR3 DNA follows: TGTGCCAGCAGTTTAGTAGGGTCCGGCAATCAGCCCCAGCATTTT.

This chain joins TRBV6-5 and TRBJ2-6; no firm D call. This CDR3 contains 14 residues. V dropped 10 bases and J dropped 0 bases, with 10 bases sitting between them. Germline V gene data show CDR1 as MNHEY and CDR2 as SVGAGI. The CDR3 protein is CATQADSGANVLTF. CDR3 bases: TGTGCCACCCAAGCCGACTCTGGGGCCAACGTCCTGACTTTC.

The chain recombines TRBV24-1 with TRBJ2-2; tentatively, D is TRBD1 or TRBD2 (5 bases each). Trimming cost V 4 bases and J 1 base, with 12 bases left between them. The CDR3 has 16 residues. Per germline, CDR1 KGHDR and CDR2 SFDVKD. The CDR3 region is CATSEAGTGNTGELFF. The CDR3 coding sequence is TGTGCCACCAGTGAGGCCGGGACGGGGAACACCGGGGAGCTGTTTTTT.

The genes are TRBV5-6 and TRBJ2-7; D perhaps matches TRBD1 (6 bases). The V end was cut by 2 bases, the J end by 4 bases, with 13 bases between. The CDR3 has 14 residues. In germline, CDR1 is SGHDT, CDR2 YYEEEE. CDR3 nucleotide sequence: TGTGCCAGCAGCTTTGCGGACAGTCTTTACGAGCAGTACTTC. It yields the protein CASSFADSLYEQYF.

The chain is built from TRBV20-1 and TRBJ2-7, with 14 bases lining up with TRBD2. Germline-derived CDR1 and CDR2 are DFQATT and SNEGSKA (reference sequence). The V and J ends lost 4 bases and 2 bases, in that order; junction bases with no gene match: 4. This CDR3 contains 15 residues. The CDR3 here is CSATRLAGGTYEQYF. DNA for the CDR3: TGCAGTGCTACCCGACTAGCGGGAGGGACCTACGAGCAGTACTTC.